This T cell receptor (beta chain) is drawn from a study of T cells in Graves' hyperthyroidism and ophthalmopathy. As for the study in general: The initial diagnosis was the point when peripheral blood was collected, ahead of any treatment.

Subjects aged 18 to 65 presented with newly diagnosed hyperthyroidism of less than 2 months' duration. The study left out patients who had uncontrolled infection, other autoimmune disease, pregnancy or lactation. Trimming stripped 6 bases from V and 6 bases from J, with 14 bases between. The CDR3 length is 13 residues. Germline assignment: CDR1 KGHSH and CDR2 LQKENI. Of note for this clonotype: Its matching antigen is unknown.

Study-wide points: Stable hyperthyroidism was told apart from ophthalmopathy by a model built on 13 V-J features.

RNA transcripts served as the template for amplifying TCR beta CDR3 regions. TCR CDR3 underwent first-round RT-PCR with the HTBI primer set. TCRdb re-called the multiplex PCR reads through MiXCR, storing one row per CDR3 protein. The profile covers about 700,000 distinct CDR3 sequences, with approximately 15% appearing a single time and 10% to 13% taken by the ten largest. This receptor was taken from a woman under 30 with Graves' hyperthyroidism. V gene TRBV18 combines with J gene TRBJ1-2, with D tentatively TRBD1 (5 bases). What was sequenced was blood. The CDR3 protein is CASSRTGADGYTF. The CDR3 nucleotides read TGTGCCAGCTCCCGCACAGGTGCGGATGGCTACACCTTC.